These T cell receptor beta chains were read from a single sample in a study of shared clonotypes between healthy human individuals. Profiled with immunoSEQ multiplex PCR; TCRdb holds only in-frame clones, not every one. The sample lists 950,000 to 1,100,000 clones, under 80% occurring once. Sequencing was carried out using memory CD4+ T cells sorted from blood. The receptor source for this set is a man aged 18 to 29 in good health. Each CDR3 is given with its conserved first and last residue. The D gene is left open where the match is weak. For some rows the clone size is stated as once, few or many, or as a class when expanded; others skip it.

DNA,CDR3,V,J,D,size,length
TGTGCCAGCAGCTTAACTAGCAGTTACAATGAGCAGTTCTTC,CASSLTSSYNEQFF,TRBV7-9,TRBJ2-1,.,many,14
TGCGCCAGCAGCCCTACCCTAGGCGAGCAGTACTTC,CASSPTLGEQYF,TRBV5-1,TRBJ2-7,.,.,12
TGTGCCAGCAGCTTATACGGATCCGGTTTACGTACCGGGGAGCTGTTTTTT,CASSLYGSGLRTGELFF,TRBV7-9,TRBJ2-2,.,.,17
TGTGCCAGCAGCCCGGTCCGACAGGGCGTTTTCTTT,CASSPVRQGVFF,TRBV9,TRBJ1-1,TRBD1,.,12
TGTGCCAGTACCTCGTCCGAGATCGGAAACACCATATATTTT,CASTSSEIGNTIYF,TRBV19,TRBJ1-3,.,once,14
TGTGCCAGCACCTCGATACCGACAGGGCCAAACTATGGCTACACCTTC,CASTSIPTGPNYGYTF,TRBV27,TRBJ1-2,TRBD1,.,16
TGCGCCAGCAGCCGGGAGCTGGGGGAGCTGTTTTTT,CASSRELGELFF,TRBV5-1,TRBJ2-2,.,.,12
TGCAGTGCTGTTCGAGGGGATACGCAGTATTTT,CSAVRGDTQYF,TRBV20-1,TRBJ2-3,.,.,11
TGTGCCAGTAGCTCCGGCCGTTACTACGAGCAGTACTTC,CASSSGRYYEQYF,TRBV19,TRBJ2-7,.,.,13
TGTGCCAGCAGCGTAGGGATCGTGGACAGGGGGCGAGAGACCCAGTACTTC,CASSVGIVDRGRETQYF,TRBV9,TRBJ2-5,TRBD1,.,17
TGTGCCAGCAGTGTCGAGCTATACAAGGTGCATAATGAAAAACTGTTTTTT,CASSVELYKVHNEKLFF,TRBV21-1,TRBJ1-4,.,once,17
TGTGCCAGCTCCCTAGACAGGGGGCACGCCAAAAACATTCAGTACTTC,CASSLDRGHAKNIQYF,TRBV18,TRBJ2-4,TRBD1,few,16
TGTGCCAGCAGTTACTCAGGGGGCATGAACACTGAAGCTTTCTTT,CASSYSGGMNTEAFF,TRBV6-5,TRBJ1-1,TRBD1,.,15
TGTGCCACCCTCAAGGATACAGATACGCAGTATTTT,CATLKDTDTQYF,TRBV28,TRBJ2-3,.,.,12